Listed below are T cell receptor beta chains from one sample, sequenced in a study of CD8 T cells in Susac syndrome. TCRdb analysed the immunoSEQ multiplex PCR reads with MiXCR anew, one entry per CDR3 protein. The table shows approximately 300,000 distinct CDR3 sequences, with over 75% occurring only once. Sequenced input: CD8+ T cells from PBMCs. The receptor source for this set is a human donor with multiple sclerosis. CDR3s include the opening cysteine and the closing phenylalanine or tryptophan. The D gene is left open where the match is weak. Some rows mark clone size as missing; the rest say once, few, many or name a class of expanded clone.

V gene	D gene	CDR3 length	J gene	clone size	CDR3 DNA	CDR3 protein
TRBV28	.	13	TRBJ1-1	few	TGTGCCAGCAGTTTTACGGGGAACACTGAAGCTTTCTTT	CASSFTGNTEAFF
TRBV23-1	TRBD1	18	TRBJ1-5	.	TGCGCCAGCAGTCCCGGGACAGGGAGCGCGAATAGCAATCAGCCCCAGCATTTT	CASSPGTGSANSNQPQHF
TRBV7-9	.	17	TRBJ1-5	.	TGTGCCAGCAGCTTGGATATTGGGTATCAGAGCAATCAGCCCCAGCATTTT	CASSLDIGYQSNQPQHF
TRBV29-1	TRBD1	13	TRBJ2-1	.	TGCAGCGTCTCCTGGACAGGGCTGGATGAGCAGTTCTTC	CSVSWTGLDEQFF
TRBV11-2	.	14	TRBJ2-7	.	TGTGCCAGCAGCTTAGTCGGACTCCTACAAGAGCAGTACTTC	CASSLVGLLQEQYF
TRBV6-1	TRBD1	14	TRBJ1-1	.	TGTGCCAGCAGTTCCTGGACAGGGAACACTGAAGCTTTCTTT	CASSSWTGNTEAFF
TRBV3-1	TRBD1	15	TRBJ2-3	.	TGTGCCAGCAGCCAGGCCGGGACAGCAGCTGATACGCAGTATTTT	CASSQAGTAADTQYF
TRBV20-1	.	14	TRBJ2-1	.	TGCAGTGCTAGAGAGGCGGTCCCCTACAATGAGCAGTTCTTC	CSAREAVPYNEQFF
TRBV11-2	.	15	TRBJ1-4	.	TGTGCCAGCAGCTTAGATCCAGACTTAAATGAAAAACTGTTTTTT	CASSLDPDLNEKLFF
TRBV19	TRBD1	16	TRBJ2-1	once	TGTGCCAGTAGTACATACCCGGGACAGGGAGCCAATGAGCAGTTCTTC	CASSTYPGQGANEQFF
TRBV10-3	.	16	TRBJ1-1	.	TGTGCCATCAGGCCTACAGGGTACGTTAGCGGGACTGAAGCTTTCTTT	CAIRPTGYVSGTEAFF
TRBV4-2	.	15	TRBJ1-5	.	TGTGCCAGCAGAGAGGAGGGGATCAGCAATCAGCCCCAGCATTTT	CASREEGISNQPQHF
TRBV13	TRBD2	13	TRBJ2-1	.	TGTGCCAGCACCTCGGGAGGGTTTGAAGAGCAGTTCTTC	CASTSGGFEEQFF
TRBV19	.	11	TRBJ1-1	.	TGTGCCAGTTCTGGAGGGGTGGAAGCTTTCTTT	CASSGGVEAFF
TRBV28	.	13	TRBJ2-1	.	TGTGCCAGCAGTTTTTGGTGGTGGAATGAGCAGTTCTTC	CASSFWWWNEQFF
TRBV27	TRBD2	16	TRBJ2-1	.	TGTGCCAGTGTAGCGGGATTTTTCGGCTCCTACAATGAGCAGTTCTTC	CASVAGFFGSYNEQFF
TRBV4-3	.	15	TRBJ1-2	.	TGCGCCAGCAGCCCCACCAAAGTAGGGGACTATGGCTACACCTTC	CASSPTKVGDYGYTF
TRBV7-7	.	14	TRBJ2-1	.	TGTGCTAGCAGCTCCTCGGCTGGGTACAATGAGCAGTTCTTC	CASSSSAGYNEQFF
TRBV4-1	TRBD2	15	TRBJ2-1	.	TGCGCCAGCAGCCAAGCGGGACTAGCGATTGGTGAGCAGTTCTTC	CASSQAGLAIGEQFF
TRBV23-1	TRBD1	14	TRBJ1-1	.	TGCGCTCGCTGGCCCGGACAGGGGGACACTGAAGCTTTCTTT	CARWPGQGDTEAFF
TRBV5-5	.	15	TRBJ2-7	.	TGTGCCAGCAGCTTGGCCTTATTAGGAGCGAGGGAGCAGTACTTC	CASSLALLGAREQYF
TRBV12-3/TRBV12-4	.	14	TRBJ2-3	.	TGTGCCAGCAGTCCGCAGGGTACGGCAGATACGCAGTATTTT	CASSPQGTADTQYF
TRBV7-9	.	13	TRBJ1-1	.	TGTGCCAGCAGCTTTACAGGGACCCCTGAAGCTTTCTTT	CASSFTGTPEAFF
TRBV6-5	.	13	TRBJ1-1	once	TGTGCCAGCAGTCCCATCGTGGAGGGTTCGGCTTTCTTT	CASSPIVEGSAFF
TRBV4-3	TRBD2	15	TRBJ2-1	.	TGCGCCAGCAGCCGAGGGGAGGGGCTATACAATGAGCAGTTCTTC	CASSRGEGLYNEQFF
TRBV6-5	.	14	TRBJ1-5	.	TGTGCCAGCAGTACCCCGGGGGCCAATCAGCCCCAGCATTTT	CASSTPGANQPQHF
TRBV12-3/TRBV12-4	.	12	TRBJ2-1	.	TGTGCCAGCAGAGACGACTGGAATGAGCAGTTCTTC	CASRDDWNEQFF
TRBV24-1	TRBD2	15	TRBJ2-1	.	TGTGCCACCAGTGACCCGGGGGGGGGTGGCAATGAGCAGTTCTTC	CATSDPGGGGNEQFF
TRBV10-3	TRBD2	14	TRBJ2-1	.	TGTGCCATCAGTGATAGACTAGCGTCCGATGAGCAGTTCTTC	CAISDRLASDEQFF
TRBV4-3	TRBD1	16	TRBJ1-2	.	TGCGCCAGCAGCCAAGATCAGACAGGGGCCCTGGATGGCTACACCTTC	CASSQDQTGALDGYTF
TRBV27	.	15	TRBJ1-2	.	TGTGCCAGCAGTTTATCCGCTTTGACAGTCTATGGCTACACCTTC	CASSLSALTVYGYTF
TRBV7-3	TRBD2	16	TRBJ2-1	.	TGTGCCAGCAGCTTAAGCGGCGGGAGCGCCTACAATGAGCAGTTCTTC	CASSLSGGSAYNEQFF
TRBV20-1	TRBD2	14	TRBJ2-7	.	TGCAGTGCACCTTGGGTAGCGGGGACCTACGAGCAGTACTTC	CSAPWVAGTYEQYF
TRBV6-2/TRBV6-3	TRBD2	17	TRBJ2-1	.	TGTGCCAGCAGTTACTCGATAGCTAGCGGGACTCACAATGAGCAGTTCTTC	CASSYSIASGTHNEQFF
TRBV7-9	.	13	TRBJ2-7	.	TGTGCCAGCAGGACCGACGGGCTGTACGAGCAGTACTTC	CASRTDGLYEQYF
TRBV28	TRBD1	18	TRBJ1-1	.	TGTGCCAGCAGGTTATTCCCTCGATCGACAGGGTACAACACTGAAGCTTTCTTT	CASRLFPRSTGYNTEAFF
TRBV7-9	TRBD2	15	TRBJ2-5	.	TGTGCCAGCAGCTCGCCGGGACTAGCGGGCCTGGGGGGATACTTC	CASSSPGLAGLGGYF
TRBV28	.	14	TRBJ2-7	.	TGTGCCAGCAGTTTAGGGGTCAGGGCCGACGAGCAGTACTTC	CASSLGVRADEQYF
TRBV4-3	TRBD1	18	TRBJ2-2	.	TGCGCCAGCAGCCTCGGAACGCCGGACAGGGGACCAACCGGGGAGCTGTTTTTT	CASSLGTPDRGPTGELFF
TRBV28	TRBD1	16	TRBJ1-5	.	TGTGCCAGCAGTTCGCCGGAGGGACAGGGCCATCAGCCCCAGCATTTT	CASSSPEGQGHQPQHF
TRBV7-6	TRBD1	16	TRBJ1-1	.	TGTGCCAGCAGCTTATATGATCCGGGGACAGGGGGTGAAGCTTTCTTT	CASSLYDPGTGGEAFF
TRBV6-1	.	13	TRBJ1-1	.	TGTGCCAGCAGTTCCCGGGACACCACTGAAGCTTTCTTT	CASSSRDTTEAFF
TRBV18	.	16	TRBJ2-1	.	TGTGCCAGCTCACCCCTTCAGCCCGGCTCCTACAATGAGCAGTTCTTC	CASSPLQPGSYNEQFF
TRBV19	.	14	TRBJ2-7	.	TGTGCCAGTAGTCCCGGGAACTGGCACTACGAGCAGTACTTC	CASSPGNWHYEQYF
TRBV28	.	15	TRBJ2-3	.	TGTGCCAGCAGTTTTAAGGCGGGACAAACAGATACGCAGTATTTT	CASSFKAGQTDTQYF
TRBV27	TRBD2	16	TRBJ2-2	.	TGTGCCAGCAGTTTAGGAACTAGCGGTGGCACCGGGGAGCTGTTTTTT	CASSLGTSGGTGELFF